This T cell receptor beta chain was found in a study of shared T cell receptors in the human thymus. A remark on this clone: In the same sample, other DNA sequences code for this CDR3.

Profiling relied on immunoSEQ multiplex PCR, and the TCRdb table lists in-frame clones only, not all of them. This sample yields hundreds of thousands of clones, of which roughly 90% are seen a single time; 0.0095% to 0.012% belongs to the top ten. The J segment lost 6 bases and the V segment lost 4 bases, leaving 5 bases of the junction unmatched. The CDR3 contains 13 residues. Looked up from germline, CDR1 is SQVTM and CDR2 is ANQGSEA. The same sample was also studied in work on human thymus T cells.

The sequencing sample was made of thymocytes. This clonotype originated in a boy in the first two years of life with a congenital heart defect. V gene TRBV29-1 combines with J gene TRBJ2-7; 11 nucleotides match TRBD2. CDR3 loop: CSVVLAGVGEQYF. The CDR3 coding sequence is TGCAGCGTTGTACTAGCGGGAGTGGGCGAGCAGTACTTC.